This is a list of T cell receptor beta chains from one sample in a study of spatial heterogeneity in lung cancer. Each CDR3 protein is one row after TCRdb ran MiXCR on the 5' RACE reads. The table records some 46,000 distinct CDR3 sequences, approximately 10% of them present only once. The sample was PBMCs, taken at follow-up. Every receptor here comes from a male donor with early-stage non-small cell lung cancer. The CDR3 runs from the conserved cysteine through the conserved F or W. The D gene is left open where the match is weak.

j_call,d_call,v_call,cdr3_aa
TRBJ2-3,.,TRBV10-3,CAISGGTGWGADTQYF
TRBJ2-1,TRBD2,TRBV12-3/TRBV12-4,CASSLMAGEFFEQFF
TRBJ2-5,.,TRBV20-1,CSASEAPEETQYF
TRBJ2-2,TRBD2,TRBV4-3,CASSQSRLAAAQGAGELFF
TRBJ2-4,.,TRBV5-5,CASSLLGENIQYF
TRBJ1-5,.,TRBV18,CASSPLARQPQHF
TRBJ1-6,.,TRBV27,CASSFLQGHNSPLHF
TRBJ2-1,TRBD2,TRBV5-4,CASSFELAGDEQFF
TRBJ2-1,TRBD2,TRBV4-1,CASRVERGDNEQFF
TRBJ2-7,TRBD2,TRBV10-3,CAISKREAYEQYF
TRBJ2-7,.,TRBV7-2,CASSSSGANSYEQYF
TRBJ2-1,.,TRBV4-1,CASSPSPQFF
TRBJ2-1,.,TRBV19,CASSWASYNEQFF
TRBJ2-1,.,TRBV12-3/TRBV12-4,CASSHHPIDNEQFF
TRBJ1-5,TRBD1,TRBV28,CASSSGTVRNQPQHF